This T cell receptor (beta chain) appears in the sequencing data of a study of T cells in Graves' hyperthyroidism and ophthalmopathy (dated by TCRdb to about 2019). For context, the study as a whole: Peripheral blood was sampled at the time of initial diagnosis, prior to any treatment. After blood sampling, hyperthyroidism patients were treated with methimazole at a starting dose of 30 mg daily, and ophthalmopathy patients were treated with high-dose intravenous methylprednisolone. In addition, the study compared T-cell repertoires in thyroid tissue and in blood from about 6 Graves' hyperthyroidism patients. The 75 to 100 discovery patients were randomly divided into training and test sets at a 7:3 ratio. Prospective prediction of ophthalmopathy was tested in an independent validation cohort of fewer than 20 hyperthyroidism patients and some 17 patients who later progressed to ophthalmopathy. To identify TCR V-J signatures that set the groups apart, the researchers used a discovery cohort of more than 95 patients, made up of some 41 with Graves' ophthalmopathy and some 56 with stable Graves' hyperthyroidism. According to the paper, TCR Vbeta CDR3 sequencing was carried out on 135 peripheral blood samples, which came from approximately 41 ophthalmopathy, under 80 hyperthyroidism and some 17 progressor patients.

V and J lose 5 bases and 2 bases, and a span of 16 bases separates them. The CDR3, from cysteine to phenylalanine, totals 16 residues. Only the CDR3 part of the read is kept: 48 bases, read in frame from the first base. Amplification of TCR beta CDR3 regions was carried out from RNA transcripts. For the first round of RT-PCR on the TCR CDR3, the HTBI primer set was used together with the Qiagen OneStep RT-PCR kit. Libraries were constructed in a second round of multiplex PCR, after which size selection and purification were carried out. Paired-end sequencing of the libraries was performed with 100 bp reads on an Illumina HiSeq2000. Per the authors' processing: SOAPnuke was used to process the raw data, throwing out any read that contained adapters or uncalled bases, had a mean Phred below 15, or lacked an exact constant-primer or identifier match. High-quality paired reads were merged using COPE v1.2.5, and each unique nucleotide sequence was defined as a clonotype. MiTCR v1.1 was used to align clonotypes to the IMGT TRBV, TRBD and TRBJ reference segments. The analysis was restricted to V-J combinations with a frequency above 0.0001, which together covered around 99% of the repertoires. A TCS score was defined as the ratio between F50 (clonal expansion) and ExV (chaos), using BLOSUM62-based TCRdist between CDR3 peptides within each V-J. Welch's t-statistics and random forest reduced 450 to 600 V-J features to 10 to 15, which were used in a naive Bayes classifier (R e1071). TCRdb took the public reads, trimmed them with fastp at Q25, ran MiXCR for clone calling and kept in-frame beta chains. Identical CDR3 proteins give one entry, which carries the most common genes and DNA. Clone size and V and J calls follow TCRdb, not the original study. This sample holds fewer than 550,000 distinct CDR3 sequences; approximately 25% were observed only once. The ten largest clonotypes hold about 11% of the sample.

Moderately to severely active disease, a Clinical Activity Score of at least 3, a NOSPECS grade of at least 4, and a duration under 3 months were present in ophthalmopathy patients. Exclusion was applied to patients with uncontrolled infections, other autoimmune diseases, pregnancy or lactation. Diagnoses were established on the basis of clinical symptoms, serum thyroxine and TRAb, thyroid ultrasound, and orbital computed tomography. PBMCs were isolated from about 9.2 ml of fresh peripheral blood by Ficoll-Paque density gradient centrifugation. Total RNA was extracted with Trizol reagent, and quality was checked on an Agilent 2100 Bioanalyzer. This clonotype was counted many times. Its antigen is unknown. Per-base quality was not reported, and no clone a single base away is much larger than it. The full study reports these points: In validation, progression to ophthalmopathy was predicted by the model with roughly 69% sensitivity and roughly 72% specificity, a median of roughly 6.4 months before onset. Ophthalmopathy was separated from stable hyperthyroidism by a 13 V-J signature model, with just over 85% sensitivity and approximately 81% specificity obtained in cross-validation and 80%/75% obtained in testing. No statistical method was used to set the sample size in advance, and investigators knew the group allocation. Most expanded thyroid clonotypes (frequency above 0.001) were also found in blood, which suggests that blood repertoires may mirror thyroid immune responses.

The receptor was isolated from a woman in her 30s with Graves' ophthalmopathy. The V and J segments used are TRBV12-3 or TRBV12-4 and TRBJ1-5; TRBD1 is possibly the D segment (6 matching bases). Source material: blood. The CDR3 loop reads CASSPRQVSGNQPQHF. DNA sequence: TGTGCCAGCAGTCCCCGACAGGTCAGCGGCAATCAGCCCCAGCATTTT.